A selection of T cell receptor beta chains follows, all from one sample in a study of blood T cells in healthy people across ages. Via MiXCR, TCRdb re-called the 5' RACE reads, giving one row per CDR3 protein. Of about 1.1 million distinct CDR3 sequences in the sample, 35% to 45% were seen once. Sequenced sample: blood. The receptor set was obtained from a man in his late teens or twenties in good health. Both conserved end residues are part of each CDR3. The D gene is left open where the match is weak. Only part of the rows carry a size: once, few, many, or a class if the clone is expanded.

clone_size j_call d_call v_call cdr3_nt cdr3_aa
NA TRBJ2-3 NA TRBV18 TGTGCCAGCAAACCAGGGGTTCAGGATACGCAGTATTTT CASKPGVQDTQYF
NA TRBJ1-4 NA TRBV4-3 TGCGCCAGCAGCCAAGGACAGTCTTATAATGAAAAACTGTTTTTT CASSQGQSYNEKLFF
NA TRBJ1-1 NA TRBV12-3/TRBV12-4 TGTGCCAGCAGTCCCAGATCTGACAGGTGGACTGAAGCTTTCTTT CASSPRSDRWTEAFF
few TRBJ2-3 TRBD2 TRBV27 TGTACCAGCAGTTCCCTTAGCGGGGGTATAGATACGCAGTATTTT CTSSSLSGGIDTQYF
NA TRBJ1-4 TRBD1 TRBV7-9 TGTGCCAGCAGCCATCTTAGACAGGGAGATAATGAAAAACTGTTTTTT CASSHLRQGDNEKLFF
few TRBJ1-2 NA TRBV6-5 TGTGCCAGCAGGGCCGGGACTCCAGGCTACACCTTC CASRAGTPGYTF
NA TRBJ2-2 NA TRBV28 TGTGCCAGCAGGTTAGGAGGGTCGAACACCGGGGAGCTGTTTTTT CASRLGGSNTGELFF
many TRBJ2-1 NA TRBV6-5 TGTGCCAGCAGTCGGGAAACCTACAATGAGCAGTTCTTC CASSRETYNEQFF
many TRBJ2-1 NA TRBV5-1 TGCGCCAGCAGCTTGGCGGGGGATCCCTCCTACAATGAGCAGTTCTTC CASSLAGDPSYNEQFF
NA TRBJ1-6 NA TRBV4-1 TGCGCCAGCAGCCGACAACAGGGCGAACTTTCACCCCTCCACTTT CASSRQQGELSPLHF
few TRBJ2-1 NA TRBV6-5 TGTGCCAGCAGTTACTCGCGGGGGCCTGTTGAGCAGTTCTTC CASSYSRGPVEQFF
NA TRBJ2-3 NA TRBV7-9 TGTGCCAGCAGCTCCACTAGGGGGGGGCCTTTGACAGATACGCAGTATTTT CASSSTRGGPLTDTQYF
NA TRBJ1-2 TRBD1 TRBV7-2 TGTGCCAGCAGGGAGGGAGGACAGGGTGACTATGGCTACACCTTC CASREGGQGDYGYTF
NA TRBJ1-1 NA TRBV5-1 TGCGCCAGCAGCTTGGAACTCGGCCCGAACACTGAAGCTTTCTTT CASSLELGPNTEAFF
once TRBJ2-7 TRBD2 TRBV7-2 TGTGCCAGCAGCTTATTCTGGAGCGGGAGTAACGAGCAGTACTTC CASSLFWSGSNEQYF
few TRBJ2-1 NA TRBV9 TGTGCCAGCAGCGCCTGGAGAGCGGACCTTTTCAATGAGCAGTTCTTC CASSAWRADLFNEQFF
NA TRBJ1-1 NA TRBV3-1 TGTGCCAGCAGCCAACCCCTGGATATGAACACTGAAGCTTTCTTT CASSQPLDMNTEAFF
once TRBJ2-3 NA TRBV6-2/TRBV6-3 TGTGCCAGCAGTGGCGTAGCGGATACGCAGTATTTT CASSGVADTQYF
NA TRBJ2-3 TRBD2 TRBV20-1 TGCAGTGCTCGTCTAGCGGACCGAGATACGCAGTATTTT CSARLADRDTQYF
NA TRBJ2-1 NA TRBV3-1 TGTGCCAGCAGCCAGGGGGCGTGGGAGCAGTTCTTC CASSQGAWEQFF
many TRBJ2-5 TRBD1 TRBV4-3 TGCGCCAGCAGCTCACGACAGGGAGAGACCCAGTACTTC CASSSRQGETQYF
NA TRBJ2-3 TRBD1 TRBV25-1 TGTGCCAGCAGGAAGGGACAGGGGTCCACAGATACGCAGTATTTT CASRKGQGSTDTQYF
NA TRBJ2-4 NA TRBV30 TGTGCCTACAGGACAGCCACCAGAGCCAAAAACATTCAGTACTTC CAYRTATRAKNIQYF
few TRBJ2-7 TRBD2 TRBV6-6 TGTGCCAGCAGTACCCTGACTAGCGGAGAATACAATGAGCAGTACTTC CASSTLTSGEYNEQYF